These T cell receptor beta chains were read from a single sample in a study of OX40 agonist ivuxolimab in advanced cancers. Assay used: immunoSEQ multiplex PCR; TCRdb lists only in-frame clones, some missing. Seen here are around 53,000 clones, 88% observed once, and the top ten hold 5.5% to 8%. This material consisted of CD4+ or CD8+ T cells sorted from blood, taken in a trial of the OX40 agonist ivuxolimab. The receptors here all came from an adult with an advanced solid tumor such as melanoma, head and neck, liver or kidney cancer. The CDR3 runs from the conserved cysteine through the conserved F or W. Each record gives: clone size, D gene, J gene, V gene, CDR3 DNA, CDR3 protein. D genes are given only for firm matches. Rows may omit the clone size; those that give it use once, few, many or a size class.

. . TRBJ2-3 TRBV6-5 TGTGCCAGCAGTTACTTTGATACGCAGTATTTT CASSYFDTQYF
. . TRBJ1-4 TRBV30 TGTGCCTGGAGTGTAGTCCAGGCGGACAAACTGTTTTTT CAWSVVQADKLFF
. . TRBJ1-2 TRBV6-1 TGTGCCAGCAGTGACAGGGGCGCAAACTATGGCTACACCTTC CASSDRGANYGYTF
. TRBD2 TRBJ2-2 TRBV5-4 TGTGCCAGCAGTCCTAGGACTAGCGGGGTCGGGGAGCTGTTTTTT CASSPRTSGVGELFF
. . TRBJ1-5 TRBV28 TGTGCCAGCAGTTTCCAGAGCGGCAATCAGCCCCAGCATTTT CASSFQSGNQPQHF
. TRBD1 TRBJ2-2 TRBV6-6 TGTGCCAGCAGACGAGACAGGGGTGCCACCGGGGAGCTGTTTTTT CASRRDRGATGELFF
. TRBD1 TRBJ1-2 TRBV7-8 TGTGCCAGCAGCTCCCGGACAGGGAACTATGGCTACACCTTC CASSSRTGNYGYTF
. . TRBJ1-2 TRBV6-5 TGTGCCAGCAGTTACCCCGCCCCACGATACTATGGCTACACCTTC CASSYPAPRYYGYTF
. . TRBJ2-2 TRBV19 TGTGCCAGTAGCGCGGGGACAGCGAACACCGGGGAGCTGTTTTTT CASSAGTANTGELFF
. TRBD1 TRBJ2-1 TRBV11-2 TGTGCCAGCAGTAGAGAACGGGACAGGGGCAATGAGCAGTTCTTC CASSRERDRGNEQFF
few . TRBJ2-7 TRBV7-9 TGTGCCAGCAGCTTAATAGACGGTAATTACGAGCAGTACTTC CASSLIDGNYEQYF
once TRBD1 TRBJ1-2 TRBV28 TGTGCCAGCAGTCTCGGACAGGGGCGGTTTGGCTACACCTTC CASSLGQGRFGYTF
. TRBD1 TRBJ1-4 TRBV7-8 TGTGCCAGCAGCCGGACAGGGGAAAATGAAAAACTGTTTTTT CASSRTGENEKLFF
. . TRBJ2-2 TRBV30 TGTGCCTGGAGTGTTCTGAACACCGGGGAGCTGTTTTTT CAWSVLNTGELFF
. TRBD2 TRBJ2-2 TRBV6-5 TGTGCCAGCAGTGAAGCGGGAGCCGGGGAGCTGTTTTTT CASSEAGAGELFF
. . TRBJ2-7 TRBV2 TGTGCCAGCAGGGGGGGCTCCTACGAGCAGTACTTC CASRGGSYEQYF
. TRBD2 TRBJ2-7 TRBV7-9 TGTGCCAGCAGCCGCGGACTAGCGGGAGGCGAGCAGTACTTC CASSRGLAGGEQYF
. . TRBJ2-5 TRBV7-9 TGTGCCAGCAGCTTAGTTCTCCAAGAGACCCAGTACTTC CASSLVLQETQYF
. TRBD1 TRBJ2-5 TRBV5-1 TGCGCCAGCAGCTTGGAAGCGACAGGGGGTCAAGAGACCCAGTACTTC CASSLEATGGQETQYF
. . TRBJ1-6 TRBV4-1 TGCGCCAGCAGCCAAGGTGCTCAGCTACCCAATTCACCCCTCCACTTT CASSQGAQLPNSPLHF
. . TRBJ2-5 TRBV7-3 TGTGCCAGCAGCTTAGGGCTTGGGACCCAGTACTTC CASSLGLGTQYF
. . TRBJ2-1 TRBV19 TGTGCCAGTTTGGGGACCCCTTACAATGAGCAGTTCTTC CASLGTPYNEQFF
. TRBD2 TRBJ2-5 TRBV6-5 TGTGCCAGCAGTCCAGCGGGAATGGAGACCCAGTACTTC CASSPAGMETQYF
. . TRBJ1-2 TRBV5-1 TGCGCCAGCAGCCCCAGGCAGGGCTCTAACTATGGCTACACCTTC CASSPRQGSNYGYTF
. . TRBJ2-5 TRBV4-1 TGCGCCAGCAGCCAAGACCCCGACCAAGAGACCCAGTACTTC CASSQDPDQETQYF
. TRBD2 TRBJ2-5 TRBV7-2 TGTGCCAGCAGCTGGGGCGGGAGTAGGATAGAGACCCAGTACTTC CASSWGGSRIETQYF
. . TRBJ1-1 TRBV2 TGTGCCAGCTTGATCGCGCAGAACACTGAAGCTTTCTTT CASLIAQNTEAFF
. . TRBJ2-1 TRBV2 TGTGCCAGCAGTGTGGACGGGATTAACTCCTACAATGAGCAGTTCTTC CASSVDGINSYNEQFF
. TRBD1 TRBJ2-5 TRBV7-8 TGTGCCAGCAGCCAAGTCGACAGGGTAGTGACCCAGTACTTC CASSQVDRVVTQYF
. . TRBJ1-3 TRBV18 TGTGCCAGCTCCCCCGAGGTAAAAGGAAACACCATATATTTT CASSPEVKGNTIYF